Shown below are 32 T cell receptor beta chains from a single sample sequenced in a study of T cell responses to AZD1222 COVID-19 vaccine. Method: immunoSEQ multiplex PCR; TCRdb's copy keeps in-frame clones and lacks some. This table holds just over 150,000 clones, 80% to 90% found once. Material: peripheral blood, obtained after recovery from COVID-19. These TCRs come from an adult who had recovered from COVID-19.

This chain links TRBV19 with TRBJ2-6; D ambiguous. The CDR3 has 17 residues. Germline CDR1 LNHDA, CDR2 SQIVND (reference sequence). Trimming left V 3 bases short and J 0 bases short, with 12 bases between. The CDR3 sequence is CASSISAVSSGANVLTF. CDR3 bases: TGTGCCAGTAGTATTTCGGCGGTAAGCTCTGGGGCCAACGTCCTGACTTTC.

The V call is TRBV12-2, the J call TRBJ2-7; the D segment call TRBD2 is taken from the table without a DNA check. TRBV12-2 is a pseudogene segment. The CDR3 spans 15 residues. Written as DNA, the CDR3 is TGTGCAAGTCGCCCCGGGGCTAGCGGGAGCTACGAGCAGTACTTC. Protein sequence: CASRPGASGSYEQYF.

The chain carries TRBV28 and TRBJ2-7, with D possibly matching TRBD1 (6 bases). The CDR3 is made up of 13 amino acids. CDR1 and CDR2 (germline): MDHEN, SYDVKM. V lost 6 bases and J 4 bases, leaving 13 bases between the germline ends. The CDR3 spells CASSLGQLYEQYF. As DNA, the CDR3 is TGTGCCAGCAGCCTAGGACAGTTATACGAGCAGTACTTC.

As DNA, the CDR3 is TGTGCCAGCAGCCGGACAGGGCTCACTGAAGCTTTCTTT. Its translation is CASSRTGLTEAFF. The rearrangement joins TRBV4-2 to TRBJ1-1; 8 bases are a match to TRBD1. The length of the CDR3 is 13 residues. V shed 4 bases and J 4 bases; nucleotides not matched to a gene: 2. Per the germline V gene, CDR1 is LGHNA and CDR2 is YNFKEQ.

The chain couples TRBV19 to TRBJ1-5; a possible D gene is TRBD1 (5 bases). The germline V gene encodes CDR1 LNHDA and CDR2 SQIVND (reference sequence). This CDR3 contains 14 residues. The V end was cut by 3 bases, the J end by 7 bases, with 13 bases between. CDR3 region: CASSMGRAQQPQHF. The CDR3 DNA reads TGTGCCAGTAGTATGGGCAGGGCTCAGCAGCCCCAGCATTTT. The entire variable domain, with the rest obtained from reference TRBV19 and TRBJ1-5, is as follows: DGGITQSPKYLFRKEGQNVTLSCEQNLNHDAMYWYRQDPGQGLRLIYYSQIVNDFQKGDIAEGYSVSREKKESFPLTVTSAQKNPTAFYLCASSMGRAQQPQHFGDGTRLSIL.

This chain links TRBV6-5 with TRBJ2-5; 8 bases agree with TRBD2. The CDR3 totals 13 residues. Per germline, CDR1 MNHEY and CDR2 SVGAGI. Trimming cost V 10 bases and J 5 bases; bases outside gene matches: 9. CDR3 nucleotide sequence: TGTGCCACCCCCGGGGGGGCTGCTGAGACCCAGTACTTC. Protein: CATPGGAAETQYF.

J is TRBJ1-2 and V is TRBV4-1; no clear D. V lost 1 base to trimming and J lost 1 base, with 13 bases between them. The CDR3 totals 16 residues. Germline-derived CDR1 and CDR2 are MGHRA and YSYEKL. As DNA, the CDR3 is TGCGCCAGCAGCCAAGCAACCGCTTCCTATAACTATGGCTACACCTTC. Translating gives CASSQATASYNYGYTF.

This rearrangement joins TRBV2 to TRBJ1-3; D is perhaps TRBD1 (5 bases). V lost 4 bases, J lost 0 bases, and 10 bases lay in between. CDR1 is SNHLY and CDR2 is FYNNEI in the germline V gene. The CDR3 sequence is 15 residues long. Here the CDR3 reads CASSGQRNSGNTIYF. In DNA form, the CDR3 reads TGTGCCAGCAGTGGACAGCGTAACTCTGGAAACACCATATATTTT.

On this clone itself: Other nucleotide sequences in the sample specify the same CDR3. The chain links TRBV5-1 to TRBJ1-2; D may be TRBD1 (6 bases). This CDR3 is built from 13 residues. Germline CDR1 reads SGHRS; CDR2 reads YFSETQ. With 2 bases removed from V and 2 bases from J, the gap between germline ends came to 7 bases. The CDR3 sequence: CASSLGQNYGYTF. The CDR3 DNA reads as TGCGCCAGCAGCTTAGGACAGAACTATGGCTACACCTTC.

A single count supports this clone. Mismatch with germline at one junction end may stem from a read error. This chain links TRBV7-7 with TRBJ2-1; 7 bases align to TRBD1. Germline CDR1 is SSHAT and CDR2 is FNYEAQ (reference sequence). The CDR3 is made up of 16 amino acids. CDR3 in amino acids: CASSLGSPGGYNEQFF. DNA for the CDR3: TGTGCTAGCAGCTTAGGCAGTCCAGGGGGCTACAATGAGCAGTTCTTC.

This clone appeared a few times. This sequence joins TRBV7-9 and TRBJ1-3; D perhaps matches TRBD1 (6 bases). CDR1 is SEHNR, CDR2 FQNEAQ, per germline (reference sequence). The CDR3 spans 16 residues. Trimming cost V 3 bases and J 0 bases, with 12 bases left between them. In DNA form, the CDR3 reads TGTGCCAGCAGCTTTACTCGGGACATCTCTGGAAACACCATATATTTT. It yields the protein CASSFTRDISGNTIYF.

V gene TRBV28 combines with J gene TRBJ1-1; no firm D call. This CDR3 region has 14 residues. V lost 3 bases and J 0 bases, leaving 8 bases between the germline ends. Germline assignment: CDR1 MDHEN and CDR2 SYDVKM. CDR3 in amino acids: CASSLAGMNTEAFF. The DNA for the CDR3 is TGTGCCAGCAGTTTGGCAGGCATGAACACTGAAGCTTTCTTT. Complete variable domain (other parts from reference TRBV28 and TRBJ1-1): DVKVTQSSRYLVKRTGEKVFLECVQDMDHENMFWYRQDPGLGLRLIYFSYDVKMKEKGDIPEGYSVSREKKERFSLILESASTNQTSMYLCASSLAGMNTEAFFGQGTRLTVV.

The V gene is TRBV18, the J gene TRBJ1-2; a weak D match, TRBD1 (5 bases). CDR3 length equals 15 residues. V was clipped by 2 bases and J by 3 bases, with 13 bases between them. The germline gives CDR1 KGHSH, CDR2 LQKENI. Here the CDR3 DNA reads TGTGCCAGCTCACCAAACCGGGGCGTAGACTATGGCTACACCTTC. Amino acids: CASSPNRGVDYGYTF.

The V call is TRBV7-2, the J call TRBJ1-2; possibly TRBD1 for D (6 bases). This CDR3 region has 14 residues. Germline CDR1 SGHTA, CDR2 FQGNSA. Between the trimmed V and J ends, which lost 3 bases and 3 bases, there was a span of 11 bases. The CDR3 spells CASSFKGGDYGYTF. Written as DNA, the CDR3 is TGTGCCAGCAGCTTTAAGGGGGGGGACTATGGCTACACCTTC.

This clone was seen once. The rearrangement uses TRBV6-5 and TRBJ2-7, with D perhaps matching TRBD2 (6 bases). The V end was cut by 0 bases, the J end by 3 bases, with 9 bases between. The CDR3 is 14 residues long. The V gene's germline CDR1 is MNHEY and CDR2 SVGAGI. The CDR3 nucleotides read TGTGCCAGCAGTTACTCCGTGGGGGGCTACGAGCAGTACTTC. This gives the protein CASSYSVGGYEQYF.

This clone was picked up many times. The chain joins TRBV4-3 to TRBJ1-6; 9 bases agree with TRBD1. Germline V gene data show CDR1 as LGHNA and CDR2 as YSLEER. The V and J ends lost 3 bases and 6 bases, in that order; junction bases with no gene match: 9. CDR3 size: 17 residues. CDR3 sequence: CASSQFSPGQGNSPLHF. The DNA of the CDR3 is TGCGCCAGCAGCCAGTTCTCACCGGGACAGGGTAATTCACCCCTCCACTTT.

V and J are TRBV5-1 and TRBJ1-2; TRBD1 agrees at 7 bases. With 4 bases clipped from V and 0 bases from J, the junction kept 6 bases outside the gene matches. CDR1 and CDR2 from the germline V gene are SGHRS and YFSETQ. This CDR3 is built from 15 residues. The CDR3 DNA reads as TGCGCCAGCAGCCCGGGGGACAGTCCTAACTATGGCTACACCTTC. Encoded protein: CASSPGDSPNYGYTF.

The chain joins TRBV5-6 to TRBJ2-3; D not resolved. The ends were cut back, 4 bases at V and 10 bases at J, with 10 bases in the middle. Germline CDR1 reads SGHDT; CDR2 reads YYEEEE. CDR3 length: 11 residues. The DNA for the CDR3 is TGTGCCAGCAGCAACGTGGCCGCGCAGTATTTT. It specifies CASSNVAAQYF.

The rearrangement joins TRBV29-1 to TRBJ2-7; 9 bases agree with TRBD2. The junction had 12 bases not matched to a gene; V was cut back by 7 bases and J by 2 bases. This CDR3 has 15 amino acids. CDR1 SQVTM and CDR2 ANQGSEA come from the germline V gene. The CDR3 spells CSATSLAGDPYEQYF. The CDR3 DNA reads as TGCAGCGCTACCTCGTTAGCGGGGGACCCCTACGAGCAGTACTTC.

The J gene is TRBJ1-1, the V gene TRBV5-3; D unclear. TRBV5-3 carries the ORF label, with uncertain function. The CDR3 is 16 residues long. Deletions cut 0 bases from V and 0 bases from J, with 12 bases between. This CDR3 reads CARSLAGSPLNTEAFF. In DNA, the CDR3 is TGTGCCAGAAGCTTGGCCGGATCCCCCTTGAACACTGAAGCTTTCTTT.

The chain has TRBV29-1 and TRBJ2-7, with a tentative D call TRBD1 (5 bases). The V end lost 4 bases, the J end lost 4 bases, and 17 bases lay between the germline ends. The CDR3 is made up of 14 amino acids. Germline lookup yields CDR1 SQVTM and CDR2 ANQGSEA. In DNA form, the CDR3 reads TGCAGCGTTGTAATCAGGGAATCCCCGTACGAGCAGTACTTC. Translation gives CSVVIRESPYEQYF.

The DNA of the CDR3 is TGTGCCAGCAGTGAAACGAGGTTAGCGGGGGTCCAAGAGACCCAGTACTTC. This encodes CASSETRLAGVQETQYF. The chain recombines TRBV25-1 with TRBJ2-5; 9 nucleotides agree with TRBD2. V lost 2 bases and J lost 1; bases outside the gene matches: 8. From germline, CDR1 is MGHDK and CDR2 SYGVNS. This CDR3 spans 17 amino acids. The variable domain in full, completed from reference TRBV25-1 and TRBJ2-5, reads EADIYQTPRYLVIGTGKKITLECSQTMGHDKMYWYQQDPGMELHLIHYSYGVNSTEKGDLSSESTVSRIRTEHFPLTLESARPSHTSQYLCASSETRLAGVQETQYFGPGTRLLVL.

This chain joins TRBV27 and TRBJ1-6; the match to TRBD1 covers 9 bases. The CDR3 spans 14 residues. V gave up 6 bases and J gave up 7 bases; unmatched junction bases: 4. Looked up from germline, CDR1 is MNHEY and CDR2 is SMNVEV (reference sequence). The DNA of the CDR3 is TGTGCCAGCAGCACAGACAGGGGGAATTCACCCCTCCACTTT. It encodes CASSTDRGNSPLHF.

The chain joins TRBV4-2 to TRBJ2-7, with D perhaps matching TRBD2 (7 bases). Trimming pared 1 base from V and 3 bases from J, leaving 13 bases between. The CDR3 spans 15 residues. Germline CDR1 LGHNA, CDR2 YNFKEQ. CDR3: CASSQGGGASYEQYF. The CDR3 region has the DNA TGTGCCAGCAGCCAAGGAGGGGGGGCGAGCTACGAGCAGTACTTC.

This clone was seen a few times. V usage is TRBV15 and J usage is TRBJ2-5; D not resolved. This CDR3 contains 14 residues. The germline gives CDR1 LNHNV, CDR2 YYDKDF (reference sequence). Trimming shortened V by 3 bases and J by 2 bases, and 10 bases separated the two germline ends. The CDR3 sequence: CATSSKDGQETQYF. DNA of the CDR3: TGTGCCACCAGCAGCAAGGACGGTCAAGAGACCCAGTACTTC.

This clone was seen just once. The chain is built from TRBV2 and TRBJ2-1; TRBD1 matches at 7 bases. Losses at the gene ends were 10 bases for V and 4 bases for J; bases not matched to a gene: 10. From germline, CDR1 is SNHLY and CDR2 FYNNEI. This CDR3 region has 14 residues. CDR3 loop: CATEPGQVYNEQFF. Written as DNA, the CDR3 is TGTGCCACCGAACCCGGACAGGTTTACAATGAGCAGTTCTTC. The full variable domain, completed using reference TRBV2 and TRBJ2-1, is EPEVTQTPSHQVTQMGQEVILRCVPISNHLYFYWYRQILGQKVEFLVSFYNNEISEKSEIFDDQFSVERPDGSNFTLKIRSTKLEDSAMYFCATEPGQVYNEQFFGPGTRLTVL.

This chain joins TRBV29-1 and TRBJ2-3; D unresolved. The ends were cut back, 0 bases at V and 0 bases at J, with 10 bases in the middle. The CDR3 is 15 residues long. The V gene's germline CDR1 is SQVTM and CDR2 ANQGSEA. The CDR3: CSVEDWRSSTDTQYF. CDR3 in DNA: TGCAGCGTTGAAGATTGGAGATCTAGCACAGATACGCAGTATTTT.

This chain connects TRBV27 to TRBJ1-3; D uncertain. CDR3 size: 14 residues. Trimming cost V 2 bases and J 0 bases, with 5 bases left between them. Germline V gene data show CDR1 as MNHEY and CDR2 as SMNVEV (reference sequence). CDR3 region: CASSLRASGNTIYF. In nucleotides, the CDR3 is TGTGCCAGCAGTTTAAGGGCCTCTGGAAACACCATATATTTT.

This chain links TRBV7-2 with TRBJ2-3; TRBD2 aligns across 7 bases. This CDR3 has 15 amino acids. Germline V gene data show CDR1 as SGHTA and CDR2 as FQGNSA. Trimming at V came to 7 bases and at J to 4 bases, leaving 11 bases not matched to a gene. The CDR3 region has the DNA TGTGCCAGCATGGGGGTGGCGGGAGCCCCAGATACGCAGTATTTT. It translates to CASMGVAGAPDTQYF.

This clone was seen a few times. CDR3 loop: CAISGQVTNTGELFF. As DNA, the CDR3 is TGTGCCATCAGTGGACAGGTGACGAACACCGGGGAGCTGTTTTTT. The genes are TRBV10-3 and TRBJ2-2; possible D gene TRBD1, 6 bases. CDR1 is ENHRY and CDR2 is SYGVKD in the germline V gene. CDR3 length equals 15 residues. V lost 4 bases, J lost 0 bases, and 9 bases lay in between.

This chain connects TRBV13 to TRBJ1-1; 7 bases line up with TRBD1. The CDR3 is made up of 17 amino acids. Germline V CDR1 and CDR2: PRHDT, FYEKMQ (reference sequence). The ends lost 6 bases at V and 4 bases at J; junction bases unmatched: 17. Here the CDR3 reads CASRSWKQGPIGTEAFF. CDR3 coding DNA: TGTGCCAGCAGGAGTTGGAAACAGGGGCCCATTGGCACTGAAGCTTTCTTT. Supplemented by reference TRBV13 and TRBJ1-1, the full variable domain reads AAGVIQSPRHLIKEKRETATLKCYPIPRHDTVYWYQQGPGQDPQFLISFYEKMQSDKGSIPDRFSAQQFSDYHSELNMSSLELGDSALYFCASRSWKQGPIGTEAFFGQGTRLTVV.

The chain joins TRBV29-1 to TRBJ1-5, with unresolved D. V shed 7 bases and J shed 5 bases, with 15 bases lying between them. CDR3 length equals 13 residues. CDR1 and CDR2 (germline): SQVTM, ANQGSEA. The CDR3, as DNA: TGCAGCGCTGGGCCTGGATACGATCAGCCCCAGCATTTT. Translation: CSAGPGYDQPQHF.